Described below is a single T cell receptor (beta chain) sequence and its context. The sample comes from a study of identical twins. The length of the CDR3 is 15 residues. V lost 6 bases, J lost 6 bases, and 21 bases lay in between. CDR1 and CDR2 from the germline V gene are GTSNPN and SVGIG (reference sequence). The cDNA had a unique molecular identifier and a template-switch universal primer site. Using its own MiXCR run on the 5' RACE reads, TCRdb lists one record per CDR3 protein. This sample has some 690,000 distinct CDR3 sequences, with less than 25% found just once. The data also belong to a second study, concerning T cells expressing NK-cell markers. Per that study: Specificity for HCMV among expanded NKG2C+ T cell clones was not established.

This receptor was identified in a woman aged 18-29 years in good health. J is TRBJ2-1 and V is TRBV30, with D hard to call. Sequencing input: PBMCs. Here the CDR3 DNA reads TGTGCCTGTTATAAAGGTAGCAGTCGTCGCAATGAGCAGTTCTTC. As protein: CACYKGSSRRNEQFF.